This entry lists 12 T cell receptor beta chains sequenced from one sample in a study of technical replicates of blood from a few donors. Generated by immunoSEQ multiplex PCR, the TCRdb table keeps only in-frame clones and is missing some. The table includes more than 90,000 clones, around 96% detected once. The material sequenced was T cells isolated from PBMCs. The receptors originated from a human donor in good health.

This clone was detected only once. J is TRBJ1-4 and V is TRBV2; 7 nucleotides match TRBD1. The CDR3 has 15 amino acids. Germline CDR1 reads SNHLY; CDR2 reads FYNNEI. J lost 4 bases, V lost 5 bases, and 7 bases had no gene match. CDR3 sequence: CASSYRGPGNEKLFF. The CDR3 DNA is TGTGCCAGCAGTTATAGGGGGCCTGGTAATGAAAAACTGTTTTTT.

The J gene is TRBJ2-1, the V gene TRBV19; a possible D gene is TRBD2 (6 bases). Germline V gene lookup returns CDR1 LNHDA and CDR2 SQIVND (reference sequence). V was cut by 2 bases and J by 2 bases, with 7 bases left in between. This CDR3 comprises 14 residues. The CDR3 nucleotides are TGTGCCAGTAGTATAACGGGAGCCTACAATGAGCAGTTCTTC. It yields the protein CASSITGAYNEQFF.

This chain connects TRBV5-1 to TRBJ1-1; weak D call: TRBD1 (5 bases). V gave up 2 bases and J gave up 6 bases, with 11 bases separating them. This CDR3 is 13 amino acids long. CDR1 SGHRS and CDR2 YFSETQ come from the germline V gene. The CDR3 DNA reads as TGCGCCAGCAGCTTCGGGGGGAGGGCTGAAGCTTTCTTT. Translated: CASSFGGRAEAFF.

This clone was seen ten or more times. The V and J genes are TRBV11-2 and TRBJ2-3; the D gene is possibly TRBD1 (5 bases). The germline gives CDR1 SGHAT, CDR2 FQNNGV. Trimming took off 5 bases at V and 4 bases at J, with 16 bases between the two ends. This CDR3 has 15 amino acids. CDR3 protein: CASSPSGFAADTQYF. The CDR3 coding sequence is TGTGCCAGCAGCCCCTCAGGGTTTGCCGCAGATACGCAGTATTTT.

The V call is TRBV11-3, the J call TRBJ2-7; 10 bases match TRBD2. The trim removed 5 bases at V and 2 bases at J, leaving 6 bases unmatched. This CDR3 contains 15 residues. Germline CDR1 reads SGHNT; CDR2 reads YENEEA. The CDR3 nucleotides read TGTGCCAGCAGCGAACGAGCGGGAGGGCCCTACGAGCAGTACTTC. Residues: CASSERAGGPYEQYF.

This clone was recorded only once. The chain employs TRBV4-1 and TRBJ1-1, with a possible D match to TRBD1 (6 bases). Trimming removed 2 bases from V and 0 bases from J, with 10 bases in between. CDR3 length: 15 residues. CDR1 and CDR2 (germline): MGHRA, YSYEKL. CDR3 bases: TGCGCCAGCAGCCAAACGGGACACTTGAACACTGAAGCTTTCTTT. It is translated as CASSQTGHLNTEAFF.

This chain connects TRBV29-1 to TRBJ1-2; a possible D gene is TRBD1 (5 bases). The CDR3 contains 13 residues. The germline gives CDR1 SQVTM, CDR2 ANQGSEA. Trimming took 6 bases from V and 8 from J, leaving 19 bases between them. The CDR3: CSVSRAPLCGYTF. CDR3 coding DNA: TGCAGCGTCTCCAGGGCCCCCCTCTGCGGCTACACCTTC.

The chain joins TRBV6-5 to TRBJ1-1; possibly TRBD1 for D (6 bases). V was trimmed by 4 bases and J by 0 bases, leaving 9 bases between them. Germline V gene lookup returns CDR1 MNHEY and CDR2 SVGAGI. The CDR3 is 14 residues long. Here the CDR3 reads CASSWTEVNTEAFF. Here the CDR3 DNA reads TGTGCCAGCAGTTGGACAGAGGTGAACACTGAAGCTTTCTTT.

The rearrangement joins TRBV28 to TRBJ2-1; 11 bases are shared with TRBD2. Per the germline V gene, CDR1 is MDHEN and CDR2 is SYDVKM. This CDR3 region has 17 residues. V shed 2 bases, J shed 1 base, and the junction held 4 bases outside the gene matches. CDR3 DNA sequence: TGTGCCAGCAGTTTACTAACTAGCGGGAGTTCCTACAATGAGCAGTTCTTC. Residues: CASSLLTSGSSYNEQFF. The complete variable domain, with remaining parts taken from reference TRBV28 and TRBJ2-1, reads DVKVTQSSRYLVKRTGEKVFLECVQDMDHENMFWYRQDPGLGLRLIYFSYDVKMKEKGDIPEGYSVSREKKERFSLILESASTNQTSMYLCASSLLTSGSSYNEQFFGPGTRLTVL.

This clone appeared once. J is TRBJ1-2 and V is TRBV29-1; D perhaps matches TRBD1 (5 bases). This CDR3 is built from 12 residues. Trimming cost V 5 bases and J 6 bases, with 13 bases left between them. Germline lookup yields CDR1 SQVTM and CDR2 ANQGSEA. The CDR3 protein is CSVRQGLNGYTF. Written as DNA, the CDR3 is TGCAGCGTTAGGCAGGGTCTAAATGGCTACACCTTC.

The gene calls are TRBV7-6 and TRBJ1-2; the match to TRBD1 covers 10 bases. The CDR3 is 14 residues long. The ends lost 5 bases at V and 5 bases at J; junction bases unmatched: 5. Germline lookup yields CDR1 SGHVS and CDR2 FNYEAQ. The CDR3 bases are TGTGCCAGCAGCCCGGACAGGGGGGCGTATGGCTACACCTTC. This translates into CASSPDRGAYGYTF.

The genes are TRBV9 and TRBJ2-1, with 8 bases that match TRBD2. Germline CDR1 is SGDLS and CDR2 is YYNGEE. Losses at the gene ends were 3 bases for V and 1 base for J; bases not matched to a gene: 3. The CDR3 is 15 amino acids. CDR3 sequence: CASSGSGSSYNEQFF. The CDR3 DNA reads TGTGCCAGCAGCGGAAGCGGGAGTTCCTACAATGAGCAGTTCTTC.